This T cell receptor beta chain was observed in a study of cytomegalovirus exposure and HLA in healthy donors (dated by TCRdb to the late 2010s). Regarding the complete study: An earlier analysis of several hundred of the donors reported approximately 260 Gb of sequence data and around 110 million unique TCR beta sequences obtained from around 190 million T cells. About 310 gigabases of sequencing data and roughly 90 million unique TCR sequences were included in an early release covering roughly 600 HLA-typed donors. All discovery cohort repertoires had been generated on a single sequencing platform. To predict cytomegalovirus infection status, the study brought together high-throughput TCR immunosequencing, statistical association of individual TCRs with disease status, and machine learning. Both class I and class II loci were covered by HLA typing, at four-digit resolution. Donor age, sex, ethnicity and CMV serostatus were compiled together with the repertoire data. An earlier analysis of fewer than 750 of the donors used high-throughput TCR beta sequencing to judge whether each TCR beta V gene segment behaved as functional or pseudogenic. Among the roughly 370 genotyped donors, around 81% belonged to the genetic ancestry cluster associated with self-reported Caucasian donors. The study aimed to test whether cataloging public T cell receptors could reveal signatures of past pathogen exposure. In a later genetic analysis, genome-wide SNP genotypes for about 65% of the 666 donors were used, and that subset was treated as a discovery cohort. Roughly five DR-DQ haplotypes were handled as single units for association and clustering because linkage in the cohort was strong. The study profiled the T cell repertoires of hundreds of subjects by immunosequencing and related them to cytomegalovirus serostatus. Rather than using new phenotypic data, the later analysis identified candidate immune exposures from TCR beta sequences and from how often those sequences occurred across donors. The number of typed donors differed by locus: 629-630 for A, B, C, DRB1 and DQB1; 522 for DQA1; 606 for DPA1; and some 450 for DPB1. On average, roughly 200,000 unique TCR beta nucleotide sequences were sequenced per donor among 398 genotyped donors of the cohort, with roughly a sixth of those sequences being non-productive. In a later analysis, previously published TCR beta repertoires from 670 or so donors were re-analyzed and high-resolution HLA genotyping was added so that TCR occurrence patterns could be studied. A separate validation cohort of more than 100 different subjects was used in addition to the approximately 640-subject first cohort.

A word on this clone: This receptor's antigen is unknown. Per-base qualities were not stored, and no clone one base away is much larger.

The cohort comprised fewer than 700 healthy bone marrow donors. All cohort members were sampled while nominally healthy, although unrecorded immune exposures were likely present. The donor was CMV seronegative and was included in the group of several hundred seronegative cohort members. A peripheral blood sample was collected from each donor, and TCR beta sequencing was performed on peripheral blood mononuclear cells. Genomic DNA was extracted from the blood cell samples with the Qiagen DNeasy Blood Extraction Kit. Beyond this particular receptor, the publication reports: Immune exposure information for the cohort was limited to CMV serostatus. This cohort had only TCR beta chains sequenced, and the lack of alpha or paired-chain data limited which features could be detected. The authors suggested that the approach could potentially be extended to other disease states and immunological phenotypes. While some public TCRs were present in many individuals, most TCR sequences turned up only very rarely across donors. Roughly uniform sequencing depth across donors was assumed in presence/absence analyses, although this assumption may not hold. A further reported finding was that TCR beta sequences accurately predicted the HLA-A and HLA-B alleles for most subjects in the first cohort. An earlier analysis of 450 to 750 of the donors showed that most TCR beta V segments appeared in productive rearrangements either about 90% or about 30% of the time, which broadly matched IMGT annotations. Because HLA typing was missing for some donors at each locus, association tests included only the typed subset. V-gene and J-gene trimming of TCR beta chains was associated with a missense DCLRE1C variant in a later genetic analysis, and the association was replicated in an independent cohort. A group of highly shared sequence variants was considered likely to be a technical artifact of the sequencing pipeline. In a later analysis, some 18,000 TCR beta sequences were associated with specific HLA alleles at a false discovery rate of 0.05. In a later analysis, most CMV-associated TCR beta chains were found to appear HLA-restricted, with HLA associations seemingly driven largely by CMV exposure. In a later analysis, TCR association rates were found to vary across HLA loci, with the most associated TCRs seen for DRB1 alleles and the fewest for HLA-C alleles. In a later analysis, HLA-associated TCR beta chains showed more clonal expansion and lower generation probabilities than non-associated chains that were equally common. The study listed approximately 160 TCR beta chains as associated with cytomegalovirus. The earlier analysis of approximately 540 of the donors excluded 15 to 20 rarely observed V segments, including chromosome 9 orphons, because counts were too low. In a later genetic analysis, fewer N-insertions in productive TCRs were reported among donors in an Asian-associated ancestry cluster than the roughly 640-donor mean. Correlated functional status among segregating V segments might be attributable to linkage disequilibrium, but an unknown experimental factor could not be ruled out. The classifier was reported to diagnose cytomegalovirus status with high specificity and sensitivity in both the original and validation cohorts. When HLA alleles, especially DR and DQ, strongly co-occurred, TCR associations were difficult to assign to individual alleles. In vitro tests confirmed that a few of the cytomegalovirus-associated TCR beta chains recognize cytomegalovirus antigens. A later analysis reported that several top co-occurrence clusters appeared linked to parvovirus B19, influenza, CMV and Epstein-Barr virus.

The library was made by the immunoSEQ multiplex PCR assay. For the multiplex PCR, a mixture combining 60 forward primers for TCR Vbeta segments and 13 reverse primers for TCR Jbeta segments was used. The CDR3 region of rearranged TCR beta genes was amplified from genomic DNA by a multiplex PCR assay. On the Illumina HiSeq System, the amplified TCR beta libraries were sequenced as 87-base-pair reads. The original methods were these. A later analysis counted some 80 million unique TCR beta chains across the 700 or so repertoires, and around 9.9 million of these chains were shared by at least two donors. Raw reads were error-corrected and collapsed into unique sequences with a nearest-neighbor algorithm that merged closely related sequences to remove PCR and sequencing errors. To assign V, D and J gene segments, CDR3 sequences were aligned to IMGT reference sequences. For a sequence to be retained, a match of at least six nucleotides was required to both a V gene segment and a J gene segment. Rearrangements were classified as productive when the CDR3 lacked stop codons and remained in frame with V and J, and all other rearrangements were classified as non-productive. Following IMGT convention, CDR3 was defined as the stretch from the second conserved V-encoded cysteine up to the conserved J-encoded phenylalanine. In an earlier analysis of 550 to 650 of the donors, sequences lacking an unambiguous match to a single V gene segment were excluded. An earlier analysis of under 750 of the donors called V segments functional above 56.7% productive rearrangements and segregating when the between-donor standard deviation exceeded 5%. A statistical classification framework was developed to diagnose cytomegalovirus status using the catalog of TCR beta chain sequences. In a later analysis, V and J genes were assigned by comparing TCR nucleotide sequences against IMGT/GENE-DB human TR gene sequences. A later analysis assigned CDR3 sequences and most-parsimonious VDJ recombination scenarios with the TCRdist pipeline. In a later analysis, each TCR beta chain was defined by its CDR3 amino acid sequence together with its V-gene family, and reads without a unique V-gene family were excluded. In a later analysis, 500 to 700 highly shared, low-generation-probability nucleotide sequences were removed to address suspected cross-contamination and a sequencing artifact. For each public chain, a later analysis derived a clonal expansion index from normalized ranks of inferred template counts within each repertoire. A later analysis computed generation probabilities with a VDJ recombination model fitted to out-of-frame rearrangements, and checked the results against IGoR. In a later analysis, hypergeometric tests were used to score TCR-TCR, TCR-HLA and TCR-CMV co-occurrence, with a repertoire-size bias correction applied to TCR pairs. A later analysis estimated false discovery rates by permuting HLA or CMV assignments 20 times. In a later analysis, co-occurring TCRs were grouped using DBSCAN, with TCRdist sequence similarity added in when clustering inside HLA-allele-positive subsets. For co-occurrence clustering, repertoires with fewer than 30,000 or more than 120,000 public chains were excluded, along with roughly 5 repertoires with anomalous nucleotide sharing. TCRdb took over this immuneACCESS table, retaining in-frame rearrangements with V and J assigned. Such tables are incomplete; in checked studies, under half of the missing clones stem from an unresolved V gene, and the remainder is unexplained. That table gives V, J and clone size, and the DNA gave D and trimming. This sample is represented by 120,000 to 150,000 clones; 80% to 85% of them were singletons. Less than 3% of the sample is held by the ten biggest clonotypes.

The clonotype was recovered from a woman aged 25-40 years in good health and CMV-seronegative. The sequenced sample consisted of PBMCs.

The CDR3 amino acid sequence is: CAISESFGGRGTDTQYF. The DNA sequence is TGTGCCATCAGTGAGTCGTTCGGCGGGAGAGGCACAGATACGCAGTATTTT. The chain was built from TRBV10-3 and TRBJ2-3, with TRBD2 identical over 7 junction bases. There are 17 amino acids in the CDR3, from cysteine to phenylalanine inclusive. Only the CDR3 portion is preserved as DNA: 51 bases, with reading frame beginning at the first base. The germline V end is reduced by 0 bases and the J end by 1 base; junction bases left unmatched: 7. CDR1 and CDR2, per the germline V gene, are ENHRY and SYGVKD.